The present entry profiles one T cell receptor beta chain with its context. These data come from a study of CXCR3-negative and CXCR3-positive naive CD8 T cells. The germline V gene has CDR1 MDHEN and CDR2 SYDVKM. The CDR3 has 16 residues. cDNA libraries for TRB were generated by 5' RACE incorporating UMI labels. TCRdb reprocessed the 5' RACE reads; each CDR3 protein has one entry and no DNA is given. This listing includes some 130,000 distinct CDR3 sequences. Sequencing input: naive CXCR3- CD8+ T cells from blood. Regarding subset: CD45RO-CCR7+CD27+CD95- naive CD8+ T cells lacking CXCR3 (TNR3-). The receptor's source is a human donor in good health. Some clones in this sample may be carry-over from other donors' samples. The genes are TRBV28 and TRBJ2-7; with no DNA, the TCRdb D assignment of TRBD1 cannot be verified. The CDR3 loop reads CASSPFRAGITYEQYF.